Each of the 8 T cell receptor beta chains below was sequenced from the same sample in a study of blood T cell repertoires in COVID-19. Profiled with immunoSEQ multiplex PCR; TCRdb holds only in-frame clones, not every one. Of 150,000 to 200,000 clones listed, less than 90% were seen once; the top ten hold 1% to 1.5%. The sequencing sample was made of PBMCs or T cells enriched from blood (not recorded which). These receptors originate from a human donor with acute COVID-19. The donor label of this sample is uncertain.

This CDR3 reads CASLPGQGNTIYF. CDR3 DNA sequence: TGTGCCAGCCTACCGGGACAGGGAAACACCATATATTTT. The chain employs TRBV6-5 and TRBJ1-3; 7 bases align to TRBD1. The V segment lost 8 bases and the J segment 4 bases; nucleotides outside the gene matches: 5. Germline-derived CDR1 and CDR2 are MNHEY and SVGAGI. The CDR3 has 13 residues.

The chain carries TRBV2 and TRBJ2-7; the match to TRBD1 covers 7 bases. The V and J ends lost 3 bases and 4 bases, in that order; junction bases with no gene match: 3. The germline V gene has CDR1 SNHLY and CDR2 FYNNEI. The CDR3 covers 13 residues. This CDR3 is CASSDHRGYEQYF. DNA of the CDR3: TGTGCCAGCAGTGACCACAGGGGTTACGAGCAGTACTTC. The full variable domain, in which reference TRBV2 and TRBJ2-7 provide the parts outside the CDR3, is EPEVTQTPSHQVTQMGQEVILRCVPISNHLYFYWYRQILGQKVEFLVSFYNNEISEKSEIFDDQFSVERPDGSNFTLKIRSTKLEDSAMYFCASSDHRGYEQYFGPGTRLTVT.

The chain couples TRBV11-2 to TRBJ2-7; no clear D gene. Germline CDR1 and CDR2: SGHAT and FQNNGV. The V gene lost 2 bases and the J gene lost 2 bases, with 7 bases spanning the gap. The CDR3 is made up of 13 amino acids. CDR3 region: CASSLSRTYEQYF. The CDR3 bases are TGTGCCAGCAGCTTAAGCAGGACCTACGAGCAGTACTTC.

The chain carries TRBV4-1 and TRBJ2-1; D is perhaps TRBD1 (5 bases). V lost 1 base and J lost 5, with 18 bases in between. This CDR3 region has 17 residues. Looked up from germline, CDR1 is MGHRA and CDR2 is YSYEKL. This CDR3 reads CASSQVRARGGDNEQFF. The DNA of the CDR3 is TGCGCCAGCAGCCAAGTAAGGGCTAGGGGCGGCGACAATGAGCAGTTCTTC.

The chain carries TRBV7-2 and TRBJ1-2; perhaps TRBD1 as D (6 bases). V lost 5 bases and J 0 bases, leaving 25 bases between the germline ends. From germline, CDR1 is SGHTA and CDR2 FQGNSA. This CDR3 has 19 amino acids. The CDR3 region is CASSPWERRGRGSNYGYTF. The CDR3 DNA reads as TGTGCCAGCAGCCCCTGGGAACGGCGAGGAAGGGGGTCTAACTATGGCTACACCTTC.

The gene calls are TRBV4-3 and TRBJ1-2; possibly TRBD1 for D (5 bases). Trimming shortened V by 0 bases and J by 1 base, and 18 bases separated the two germline ends. This CDR3 spans 18 amino acids. Germline CDR1 LGHNA, CDR2 YSLEER. The CDR3 loop reads CASSQDLSRQSINYGYTF. CDR3 in DNA: TGCGCCAGCAGCCAAGATCTAAGCCGACAGTCGATTAACTATGGCTACACCTTC.

This chain connects TRBV5-6 to TRBJ2-3; D is perhaps TRBD2 (6 bases). V was shortened by 5 bases and J by 6 bases, with 10 bases between the two germline ends. CDR1 and CDR2 from the germline V gene are SGHDT and YYEEEE. The CDR3 spans 12 residues. CDR3 in amino acids: CASSSGEDTQYF. The CDR3, as DNA: TGTGCCAGCAGTTCGGGGGAGGATACGCAGTATTTT.

The chain is built from TRBV19 and TRBJ2-3; D is unresolved. Trimming left V 5 bases short and J 2 bases short, with 8 bases between. The germline V gene encodes CDR1 LNHDA and CDR2 SQIVND (reference sequence). The CDR3 runs 13 residues. The CDR3 reads CASSWQTTDTQYF. The CDR3 DNA sequence: TGTGCCAGTAGTTGGCAAACCACAGATACGCAGTATTTT.